Sequencing of this T cell receptor (beta chain) was carried out in a study of blood T cell repertoires in COVID-19. Study-wide background: Researchers got acute and convalescent COVID-19 samples from the United States, Italy and Spain.

The germline V gene encodes CDR1 KGHDR and CDR2 SFDVKD. CDR3 length: 17 amino acids. V shed 4 bases and J 2 bases; nucleotides not matched to a gene: 8. Participant-given clinical history determined each cohort assignment. A COVID-19 case had been met by exposed participants during the 2 weeks before study entry. Per the authors' pipeline: Amplification from reference gene primers served as the basis for estimated nucleated cell counts. Here immunoSEQ multiplex PCR was the method, and the copy in TCRdb shows in-frame clones only, minus some. That table is the source of V, J and clone size, and D and trimming were worked out from the DNA. The data hold around 270,000 clones, with over 80% observed a single time.

Sequencing was performed on PBMCs or T cells enriched from blood (not recorded which). V is TRBV24-1 and J is TRBJ2-1; 9 positions match TRBD2. The sequence came from a woman between 35 and 50 years old who had been exposed to COVID-19. CDR3 bases: TGTGCCACCAGTGACTCAGCTAGCGGGACAACCTACAATGAGCAGTTCTTC. It translates to CATSDSASGTTYNEQFF.